This T cell receptor beta chain emerged from a study of T cells in Graves' hyperthyroidism and ophthalmopathy. Overall study results and limits: Blood also contained most expanded thyroid clonotypes above 0.001. In validation, the model predicted ophthalmopathy. These predictions came a median approximately 5.9 months before onset.

The CDR3 spans 12 residues. V gave up 7 bases and J gave up 11 bases, with 17 bases separating them. Germline CDR1 MNHNS, CDR2 SASEGT. TCR beta CDR3 regions were amplified from RNA transcripts. HTBI primers drove first-round RT-PCR of the TCR CDR3. TCRdb independently ran MiXCR on the multiplex PCR reads; one entry per CDR3 protein. The sample records roughly 360,000 distinct CDR3 sequences, approximately 15% being singletons. As concerns this clonotype: Its antigen remains unknown.

Participants, patients aged 18 to 65, had newly diagnosed hyperthyroidism with a duration under 2 months. Ahead of any ophthalmopathy symptoms, the blood sample was obtained at the first diagnosis of hyperthyroidism. V and J are TRBV6-1 and TRBJ1-1, with D possibly TRBD1 on 5 matching bases. The TCR comes from a young man with Graves' hyperthyroidism that later progressed to Graves' ophthalmopathy. The sequenced sample was blood. CDR3 in DNA: TGTGCCAGCACCCTAAGTGGGGGAATGGCTTTCTTT. Amino acids: CASTLSGGMAFF.